The 14 T cell receptor beta chains reported below all come from one sample, sequenced in a study of T-cell memory formation after mild COVID-19 (dated by TCRdb to the early 2020s). The method was 5' RACE. The sample was run on an Illumina NovaSeq 6000. TCRdb reanalyzed the raw reads on its own, using fastp at Q25 for trimming and MiXCR for clone calling, and kept in-frame beta chains. CDR3 protein sequences are deduplicated, and each keeps its most common genes and DNA. This sample comprises about 200,000 distinct CDR3 sequences, approximately 20% of them detected only once. The ten biggest clones cover roughly 2.4% of the sample. Sequencing was done on a sample of PBMCs or a T cell subset sorted from them (not recorded which). These receptors were taken from an adult woman who had mild COVID-19 (a few samples of this study predate the infection). The sample titles of this study are shuffled in the database, so cell type and time point are left out; the donor was told from shared clones.

This clonotype was counted a few times. This chain connects TRBV6-1 to TRBJ2-7; D may be TRBD1 or TRBD2 (6 bases each). Germline V gives CDR1 MNHNS, CDR2 SASEGT. There are 14 residues in the CDR3. V was shortened by 2 bases and J by 2 bases, with 10 bases between the two germline ends. This CDR3 is CASSETRGAYEQYF. In nucleotides, the CDR3 is TGTGCCAGCAGTGAAACGAGGGGGGCCTACGAGCAGTACTTC.

The sample holds a few counts of this clonotype. The J gene is TRBJ2-2, the V gene TRBV5-1; no reliable D call. CDR3 size: 14 residues. The germline V gene encodes CDR1 SGHRS and CDR2 YFSETQ. V shed 3 bases and J shed 4 bases, with 10 bases lying between them. The CDR3 spells CASSSSALTGELFF. The CDR3 DNA sequence: TGCGCCAGCAGCTCATCAGCGCTCACCGGGGAGCTGTTTTTT.

The chain links TRBV7-8 to TRBJ1-4; D is perhaps TRBD1 (5 bases). CDR3 length equals 15 residues. The germline V gene encodes CDR1 SGHVS and CDR2 FQNEAQ. V was trimmed by 1 base and J by 7 bases, leaving 13 bases between them. CDR3 coding DNA: TGTGCCAGCAGCTTAGTTGGGGCGGCGGGTGAAAAACTGTTTTTT. Translating it yields CASSLVGAAGEKLFF.

This clonotype was seen only a few times. The chain links TRBV18 to TRBJ1-1; D is undetermined. V shed 4 bases and J shed 1 base, with 10 bases lying between them. Germline CDR1 reads KGHSH; CDR2 reads LQKENI. The CDR3 loop spans 14 amino acids. The CDR3 nucleotides read TGTGCCAGCTCACTCTCCGGAGGGAACACTGAAGCTTTCTTT. Protein product: CASSLSGGNTEAFF.

J is TRBJ1-1 and V is TRBV7-2, with TRBD1 identical over 7 bases. Germline-derived CDR1 and CDR2 are SGHTA and FQGNSA. CDR3 length: 12 residues. V trimming: 5 bases; J trimming: 11 bases; junction bases outside the gene matches: 8. DNA of the CDR3: TGTGCCAGCAGCGTTGACAGGGTGGTGGCTTTCTTT. It specifies CASSVDRVVAFF.

This clonotype showed up just a few times. The V and J genes are TRBV14 and TRBJ2-3; tentatively, D is TRBD2 (5 bases). Per the germline V gene, CDR1 is SGHDN and CDR2 is FVKESK. Trimming pared 3 bases from V and 0 bases from J, leaving 13 bases between. The CDR3 contains 16 residues. This chain's CDR3 is CASSHSALPSTDTQYF. For the CDR3, the DNA is TGTGCCAGCAGCCATAGCGCACTACCAAGCACAGATACGCAGTATTTT.

The rearrangement uses TRBV5-6 and TRBJ1-1, with a tentative D call TRBD1 (5 bases). V was shortened by 4 bases and J by 7 bases, with 11 bases between the two germline ends. This CDR3 has 12 residues. Looked up from germline, CDR1 is SGHDT and CDR2 is YYEEEE. CDR3 protein: CASSLMTVEAFF. CDR3 DNA sequence: TGTGCCAGCAGCCTCATGACAGTTGAAGCTTTCTTT.

The chain couples TRBV5-1 to TRBJ1-4; 10 bases are a match to TRBD1. The CDR3 sequence is 16 residues long. The trim removed 0 bases at V and 8 bases at J, leaving 7 bases unmatched. Germline CDR1 SGHRS, CDR2 YFSETQ. The CDR3 loop is CASSLDGTGVQEKLFF. The CDR3 DNA is TGCGCCAGCAGCTTGGACGGGACAGGGGTTCAGGAAAAACTGTTTTTT.

This clonotype has just a few counts. A junction boundary mismatches the germline segment, possibly from a read error. The CDR3, as DNA: TGTGCTAGCACAGCCAACAGGGTCAACACCGGGGAGCTGTTTTTT. This encodes CASTANRVNTGELFF. V usage is TRBV12-3 or TRBV12-4 and J usage is TRBJ2-2, with a possible D match to TRBD1 (6 bases). The CDR3 extends over 15 amino acids.

This chain joins TRBV2 and TRBJ1-4, with TRBD1 matching over 11 bases. V shed 6 bases, J shed 5 bases, and the junction held 8 bases outside the gene matches. The CDR3 sequence is 16 residues long. From germline, CDR1 is SNHLY and CDR2 FYNNEI. The CDR3 DNA reads TGTGCCAGCAGGAAATTCCGGGACAGGGGGAATGAAAAACTGTTTTTT. It codes for CASRKFRDRGNEKLFF.

The chain links TRBV9 to TRBJ1-2; TRBD1 matches at 9 bases. CDR3 length: 16 amino acids. After removal of 4 bases from V and 5 bases from J, the junction contained 12 bases not matched to a gene. Germline V gives CDR1 SGDLS, CDR2 YYNGEE. CDR3 loop: CASSLRGTGSSYGYTF. For the CDR3, the DNA is TGTGCCAGCAGCCTCCGAGGGACAGGGAGTAGTTATGGCTACACCTTC. The full variable domain, completed using reference TRBV9 and TRBJ1-2, is DSGVTQTPKHLITATGQRVTLRCSPRSGDLSVYWYQQSLDQGLQFLIQYYNGEERAKGNILERFSAQQFPDLHSELNLSSLELGDSALYFCASSLRGTGSSYGYTFGSGTRLTVV.

V gene TRBV12-3 or TRBV12-4 combines with J gene TRBJ1-3, with no clear D. The CDR3 totals 13 residues. V dropped 6 bases and J dropped 7 bases, with 13 bases sitting between them. The chain's CDR3 is CASSGPSRNTIYF. DNA of the CDR3: TGTGCCAGCAGCGGACCGAGTCGCAACACCATATATTTT.

This clonotype was seen a few times. This CDR3 is CASSLGTQPQHF. The CDR3 DNA is TGTGCCAGCAGTTTGGGGACTCAGCCCCAGCATTTT. This chain uses TRBV12-3 or TRBV12-4 with TRBJ1-5, with D possibly matching TRBD1 (5 bases). V dropped 3 bases and J dropped 6 bases, with 6 bases sitting between them. The CDR3 length is 12 residues.

V usage is TRBV29-1 and J usage is TRBJ2-7; 10 bases are a match to TRBD1. The germline gives CDR1 SQVTM, CDR2 ANQGSEA. The CDR3 has 13 amino acids. The trim removed 6 bases at V and 3 bases at J, leaving 5 bases unmatched. CDR3 sequence (DNA): TGCAGCGTCCGGACAGGGGGGGACTACGAGCAGTACTTC. It codes for CSVRTGGDYEQYF.